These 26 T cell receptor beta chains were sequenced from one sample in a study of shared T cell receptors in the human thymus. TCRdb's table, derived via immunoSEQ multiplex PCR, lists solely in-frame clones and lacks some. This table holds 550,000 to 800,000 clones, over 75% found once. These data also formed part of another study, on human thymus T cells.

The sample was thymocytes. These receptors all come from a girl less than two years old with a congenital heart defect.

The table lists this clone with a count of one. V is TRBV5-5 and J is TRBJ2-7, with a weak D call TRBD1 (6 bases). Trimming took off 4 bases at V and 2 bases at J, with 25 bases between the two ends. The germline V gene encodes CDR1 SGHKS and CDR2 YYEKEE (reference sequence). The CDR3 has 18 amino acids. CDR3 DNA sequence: TGTGCCAGCAGCCGGGTTAAGAGACCAGGGGCGATCCCCTACGAGCAGTACTTC. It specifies CASSRVKRPGAIPYEQYF.

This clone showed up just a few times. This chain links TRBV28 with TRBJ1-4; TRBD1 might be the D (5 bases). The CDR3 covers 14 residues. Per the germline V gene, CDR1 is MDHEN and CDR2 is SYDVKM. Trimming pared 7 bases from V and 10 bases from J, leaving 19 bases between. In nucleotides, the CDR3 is TGTGCCAGCACCCTCGCCGGGCCCAGGGTAAAACTGTTTTTT. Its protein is CASTLAGPRVKLFF.

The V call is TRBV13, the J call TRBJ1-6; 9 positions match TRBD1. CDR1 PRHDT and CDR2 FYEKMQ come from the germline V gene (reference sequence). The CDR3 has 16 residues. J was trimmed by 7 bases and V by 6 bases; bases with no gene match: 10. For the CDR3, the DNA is TGTGCCAGCAGACGTAAGGGGACAGGGTCGAATTCACCCCTCCACTTT. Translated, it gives CASRRKGTGSNSPLHF.

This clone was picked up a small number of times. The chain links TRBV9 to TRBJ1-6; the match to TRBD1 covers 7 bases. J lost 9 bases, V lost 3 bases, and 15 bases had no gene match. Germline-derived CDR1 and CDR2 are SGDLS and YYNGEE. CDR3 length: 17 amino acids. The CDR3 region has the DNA TGTGCCAGCAGCGGAAACTATAGACAGGGTCTGGGTTCACCCCTCCACTTT. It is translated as CASSGNYRQGLGSPLHF.

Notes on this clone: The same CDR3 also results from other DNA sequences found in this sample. The CDR3 protein is CASSEWRSTDTQYF. The CDR3 coding sequence is TGTGCCAGCAGTGAGTGGCGGAGCACAGATACGCAGTATTTT. The rearrangement joins TRBV2 to TRBJ2-3; D is unresolved. V was cut by 3 bases and J by 0 bases, with 7 bases left in between. In germline, CDR1 is SNHLY, CDR2 FYNNEI. This CDR3 spans 14 amino acids.

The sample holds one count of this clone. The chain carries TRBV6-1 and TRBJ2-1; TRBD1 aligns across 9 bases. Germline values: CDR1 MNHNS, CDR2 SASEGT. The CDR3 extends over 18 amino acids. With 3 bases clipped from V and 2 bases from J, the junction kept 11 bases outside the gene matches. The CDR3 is CASSEDRGAPNPYNEQFF. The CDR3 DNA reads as TGTGCCAGCAGTGAGGACAGGGGCGCGCCGAACCCCTACAATGAGCAGTTCTTC.

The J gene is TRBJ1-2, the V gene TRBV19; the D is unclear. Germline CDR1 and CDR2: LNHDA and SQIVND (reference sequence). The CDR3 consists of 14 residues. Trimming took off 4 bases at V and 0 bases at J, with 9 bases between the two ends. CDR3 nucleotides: TGTGCCAGTAGTAAAAGAACAGCTAACTATGGCTACACCTTC. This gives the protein CASSKRTANYGYTF.

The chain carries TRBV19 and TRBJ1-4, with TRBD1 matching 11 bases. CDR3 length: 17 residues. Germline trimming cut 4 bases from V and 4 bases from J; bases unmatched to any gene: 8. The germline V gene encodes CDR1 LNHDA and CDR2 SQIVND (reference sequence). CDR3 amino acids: CASSTKDRGRVNEKLFF. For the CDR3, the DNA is TGTGCCAGTAGTACCAAGGACAGGGGGCGCGTTAATGAAAAACTGTTTTTT. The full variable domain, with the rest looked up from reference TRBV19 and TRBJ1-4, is DGGITQSPKYLFRKEGQNVTLSCEQNLNHDAMYWYRQDPGQGLRLIYYSQIVNDFQKGDIAEGYSVSREKKESFPLTVTSAQKNPTAFYLCASSTKDRGRVNEKLFFGSGTQLSVL.

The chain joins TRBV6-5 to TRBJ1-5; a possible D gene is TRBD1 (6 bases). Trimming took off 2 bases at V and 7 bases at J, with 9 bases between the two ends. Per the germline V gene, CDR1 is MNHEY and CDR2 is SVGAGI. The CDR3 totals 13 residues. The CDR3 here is CASSYARGQPQHF. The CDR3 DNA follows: TGTGCCAGCAGTTACGCCAGGGGACAGCCCCAGCATTTT.

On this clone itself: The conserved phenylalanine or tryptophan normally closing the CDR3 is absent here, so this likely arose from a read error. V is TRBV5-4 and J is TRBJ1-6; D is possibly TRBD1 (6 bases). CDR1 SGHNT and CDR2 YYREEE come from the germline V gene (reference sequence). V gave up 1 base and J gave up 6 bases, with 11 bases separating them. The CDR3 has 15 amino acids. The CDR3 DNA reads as TGTGCCAGCAGCTTGAGCGGGGGCGGTAATTCACCCCTCCACCTT. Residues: CASSLSGGGNSPLHL.

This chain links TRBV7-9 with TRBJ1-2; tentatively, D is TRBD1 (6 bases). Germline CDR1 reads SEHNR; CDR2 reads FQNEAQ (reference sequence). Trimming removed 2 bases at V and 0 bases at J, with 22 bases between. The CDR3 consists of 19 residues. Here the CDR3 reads CASSLIRDTDSTTNYGYTF. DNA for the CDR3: TGTGCCAGCAGCTTAATAAGGGACACGGACTCCACAACTAACTATGGCTACACCTTC.

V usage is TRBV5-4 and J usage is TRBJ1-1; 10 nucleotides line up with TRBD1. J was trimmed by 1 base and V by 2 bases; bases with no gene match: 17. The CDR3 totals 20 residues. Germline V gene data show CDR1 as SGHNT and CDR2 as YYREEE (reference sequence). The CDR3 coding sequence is TGTGCCAGCAGCTTAGGGGAACCCCGGGACAGGGGTCCCCCGAACACTGAAGCTTTCTTT. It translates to CASSLGEPRDRGPPNTEAFF.

The CDR3 sequence: CASSRVGQQTYGYTF. CDR3 sequence (DNA): TGTGCCAGCAGCCGTGTTGGACAGCAGACCTATGGCTACACCTTC. V gene TRBV6-1 combines with J gene TRBJ1-2; TRBD1 is a possible D gene (6 bases). Germline assignment: CDR1 MNHNS and CDR2 SASEGT. The CDR3 consists of 15 residues. The germline V and J ends were trimmed by 6 bases and 4 bases, with 18 bases remaining between them.

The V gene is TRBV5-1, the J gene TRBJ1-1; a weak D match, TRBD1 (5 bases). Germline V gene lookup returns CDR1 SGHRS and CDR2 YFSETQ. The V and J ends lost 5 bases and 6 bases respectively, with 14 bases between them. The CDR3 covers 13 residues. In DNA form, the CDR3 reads TGCGCCAGCAGAATCACAGGTGCCGCTGAAGCTTTCTTT. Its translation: CASRITGAAEAFF.

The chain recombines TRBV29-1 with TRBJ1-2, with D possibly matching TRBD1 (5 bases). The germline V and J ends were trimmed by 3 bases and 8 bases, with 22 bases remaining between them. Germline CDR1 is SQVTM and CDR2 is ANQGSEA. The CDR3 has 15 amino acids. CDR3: CSVDLRGRPAGGYTF. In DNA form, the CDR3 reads TGCAGCGTTGATTTGAGGGGTAGGCCTGCGGGGGGCTACACCTTC.

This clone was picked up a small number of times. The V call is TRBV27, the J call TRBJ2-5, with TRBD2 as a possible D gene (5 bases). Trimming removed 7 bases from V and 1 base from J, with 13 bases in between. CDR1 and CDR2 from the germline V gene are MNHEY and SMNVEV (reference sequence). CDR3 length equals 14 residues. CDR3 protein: CASMRRASQETQYF. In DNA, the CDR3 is TGTGCCAGCATGAGGCGGGCTAGCCAAGAGACCCAGTACTTC.

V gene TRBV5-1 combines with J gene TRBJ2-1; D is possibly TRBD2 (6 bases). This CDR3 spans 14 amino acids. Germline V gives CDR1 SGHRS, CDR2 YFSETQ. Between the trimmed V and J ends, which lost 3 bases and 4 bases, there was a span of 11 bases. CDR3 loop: CASSWGDFYNEQFF. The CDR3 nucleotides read TGCGCCAGCAGCTGGGGGGACTTTTACAATGAGCAGTTCTTC.

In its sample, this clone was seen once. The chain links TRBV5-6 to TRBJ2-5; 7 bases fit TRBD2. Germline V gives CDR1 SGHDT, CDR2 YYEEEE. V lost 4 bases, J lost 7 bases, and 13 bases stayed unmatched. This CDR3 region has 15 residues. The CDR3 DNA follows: TGTGCCAGCAGCCAAACCGGGACGGGCGGGGGGACCCAGTACTTC. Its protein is CASSQTGTGGGTQYF.

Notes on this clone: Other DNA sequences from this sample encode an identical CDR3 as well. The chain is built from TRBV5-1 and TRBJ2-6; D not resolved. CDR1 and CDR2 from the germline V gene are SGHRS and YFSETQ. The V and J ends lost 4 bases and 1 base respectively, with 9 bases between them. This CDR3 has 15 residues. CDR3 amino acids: CASSPRGSGANVLTF. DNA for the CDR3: TGCGCCAGCAGCCCTCGAGGTTCTGGGGCCAACGTCCTGACTTTC. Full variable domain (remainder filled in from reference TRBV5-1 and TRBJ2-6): KAGVTQTPRYLIKTRGQQVTLSCSPISGHRSVSWYQQTPGQGLQFLFEYFSETQRNKGNFPGRFSGRQFSNSRSEMNVSTLELGDSALYLCASSPRGSGANVLTFGAGSRLTVL.

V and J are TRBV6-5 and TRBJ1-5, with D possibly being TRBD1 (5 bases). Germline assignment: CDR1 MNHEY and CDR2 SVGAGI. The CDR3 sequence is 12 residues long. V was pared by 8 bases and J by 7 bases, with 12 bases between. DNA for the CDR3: TGTGCCAGCTGCCGGAGGGGACAGCCCCAGCATTTT. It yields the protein CASCRRGQPQHF.

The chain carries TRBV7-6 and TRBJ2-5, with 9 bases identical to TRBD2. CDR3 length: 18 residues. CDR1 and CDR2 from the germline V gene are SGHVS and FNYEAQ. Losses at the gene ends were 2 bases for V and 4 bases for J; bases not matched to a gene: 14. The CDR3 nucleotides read TGTGCCAGCAGCTTACAGCTAGCGGGGACTGGGAGTCGAGAGACCCAGTACTTC. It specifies CASSLQLAGTGSRETQYF.

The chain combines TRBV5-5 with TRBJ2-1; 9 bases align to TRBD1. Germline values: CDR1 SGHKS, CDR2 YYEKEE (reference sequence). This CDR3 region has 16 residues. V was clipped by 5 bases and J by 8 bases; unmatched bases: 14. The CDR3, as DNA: TGTGCCAGCAGTCGAATGCCGGGACAGGGTGACCATGAGCAGTTCTTC. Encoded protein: CASSRMPGQGDHEQFF.

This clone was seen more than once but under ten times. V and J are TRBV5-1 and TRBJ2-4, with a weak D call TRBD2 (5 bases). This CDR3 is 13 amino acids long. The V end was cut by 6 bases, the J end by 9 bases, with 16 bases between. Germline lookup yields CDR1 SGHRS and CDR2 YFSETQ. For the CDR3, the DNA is TGCGCCAGCACCGAGGGCCCACAAGGCATTCAGTACTTC. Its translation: CASTEGPQGIQYF.

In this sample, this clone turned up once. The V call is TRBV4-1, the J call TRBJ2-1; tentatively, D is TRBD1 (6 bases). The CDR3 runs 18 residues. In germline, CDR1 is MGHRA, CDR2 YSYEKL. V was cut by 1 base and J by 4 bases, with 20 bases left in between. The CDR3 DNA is TGCGCCAGCAGCCAAGGGGGCCGGGACACCGCCTTTTACAATGAGCAGTTCTTC. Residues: CASSQGGRDTAFYNEQFF.

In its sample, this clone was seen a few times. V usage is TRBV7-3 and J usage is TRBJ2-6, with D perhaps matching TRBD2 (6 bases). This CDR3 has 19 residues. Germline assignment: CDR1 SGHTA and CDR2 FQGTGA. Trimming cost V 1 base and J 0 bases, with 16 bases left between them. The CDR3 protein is CASSLSPRTNYSGANVLTF. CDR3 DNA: TGTGCCAGCAGCTTAAGCCCCCGGACTAATTACTCTGGGGCCAACGTCCTGACTTTC.

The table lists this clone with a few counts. CDR3 residues: CASSSTGNQETQYF. CDR3 sequence (DNA): TGTGCCAGTTCCTCCACAGGGAACCAAGAGACCCAGTACTTC. The J gene is TRBJ2-5, the V gene TRBV2; D perhaps matches TRBD1 (6 bases). CDR3 length: 14 amino acids. Germline CDR1 reads SNHLY; CDR2 reads FYNNEI. With 9 bases removed from V and 0 bases from J, the gap between germline ends came to 14 bases.